Each of the 23 T cell receptor beta chains below was sequenced from the same sample in a study of T cell changes during pregnancy in multiple sclerosis. TCRdb keeps only in-frame clones here, not all; method: immunoSEQ multiplex PCR. This sample carries tens of thousands of clones, 90% to 95% of them seen once, and the ten largest clones take 1.1%. The specimen was peripheral blood, collected in the second trimester of pregnancy. All receptors come from a female donor with multiple sclerosis, enrolled in a pregnancy study.

J is TRBJ2-1 and V is TRBV7-2, with 15 bases aligning to TRBD2. After removal of 1 base from V and 6 bases from J, the junction contained 7 bases not matched to a gene. CDR3 length equals 18 residues. Germline V lookup: CDR1 SGHTA, CDR2 FQGNSA. CDR3 protein: CASSLGGLAGGPGNEQFF. In DNA, the CDR3 is TGTGCCAGCAGCTTAGGAGGACTAGCGGGAGGGCCGGGCAATGAGCAGTTCTTC.

The chain recombines TRBV28 with TRBJ2-7; D is possibly TRBD1 (5 bases). This CDR3 has 19 residues. CDR1 and CDR2 (germline): MDHEN, SYDVKM. V lost 4 bases and J 3 bases, leaving 28 bases between the germline ends. DNA of the CDR3: TGTGCCAGCAGTTCCACCAAGAGTGAAGGGGCCCACGGTCACTACGAGCAGTACTTC. Translated, it gives CASSSTKSEGAHGHYEQYF.

This chain connects TRBV5-1 to TRBJ1-2; 7 bases match TRBD1. Per germline, CDR1 SGHRS and CDR2 YFSETQ. The CDR3 has 15 residues. The junction had 10 bases not matched to a gene; V was cut back by 4 bases and J by 4 bases. The CDR3 region is CASSRDGQAGYGYTF. The CDR3 DNA reads as TGCGCCAGCAGCCGGGATGGACAGGCGGGCTATGGCTACACCTTC.

This clone was seen once. The V gene is TRBV5-5, the J gene TRBJ1-1; D perhaps matches TRBD1 (5 bases). The CDR3 consists of 13 residues. CDR1 and CDR2 (germline): SGHKS, YYEKEE (reference sequence). The V end was cut by 0 bases, the J end by 4 bases, with 7 bases between. The CDR3 coding sequence is TGTGCCAGCAGCTTGGGGGACTTCACTGAAGCTTTCTTT. Amino acids: CASSLGDFTEAFF.

V is TRBV7-3 and J is TRBJ1-5; maybe TRBD1 (5 bases). V was shortened by 8 bases and J by 4 bases, with 9 bases between the two germline ends. This CDR3 has 12 residues. Germline V gene sequence: CDR1 SGHTA, CDR2 FQGTGA. The CDR3 nucleotides are TGTGCCAGCCGGAGGGGAAATCAGCCCCAGCATTTT. This codes for CASRRGNQPQHF. Complete variable domain (other parts from reference TRBV7-3 and TRBJ1-5): GAGVSQTPSNKVTEKGKYVELRCDPISGHTALYWYRQSLGQGPEFLIYFQGTGAADDSGLPNDRFFAVRPEGSVSTLKIQRTERGDSAVYLCASRRGNQPQHFGDGTRLSIL.

This chain joins TRBV5-1 and TRBJ2-7, with a weak D call TRBD2 (6 bases). Germline lookup yields CDR1 SGHRS and CDR2 YFSETQ. The CDR3 sequence is 14 residues long. V dropped 0 bases and J dropped 0 bases, with 7 bases sitting between them. The CDR3 spells CASSLGGNSYEQYF. In DNA form, the CDR3 reads TGCGCCAGCAGCTTGGGCGGGAACTCCTACGAGCAGTACTTC.

The chain carries TRBV5-1 and TRBJ1-5; D gene ambiguous. CDR3 size: 15 residues. The ends were cut back, 0 bases at V and 0 bases at J, with 7 bases in the middle. Germline values: CDR1 SGHRS, CDR2 YFSETQ. CDR3 sequence reads: CASSLAGHSNQPQHF. The CDR3 region has the DNA TGCGCCAGCAGCTTGGCAGGCCATAGCAATCAGCCCCAGCATTTT.

The chain uses TRBV19 and TRBJ1-5, with D possibly matching TRBD1 (5 bases). Germline V gives CDR1 LNHDA, CDR2 SQIVND (reference sequence). V lost 0 bases and J lost 4, with 16 bases in between. The CDR3 is 17 residues long. This CDR3 is CASSIDPGPRGNQPQHF. The CDR3 bases are TGTGCCAGTAGTATAGACCCAGGGCCGCGGGGAAATCAGCCCCAGCATTTT.

This clone was counted between two and nine times. The CDR3 reads CASSLGEGDTGELFF. DNA of the CDR3: TGTGCCAGCAGCCTAGGGGAGGGGGACACCGGGGAGCTGTTTTTT. The chain combines TRBV4-2 with TRBJ2-2; D is possibly TRBD2 (7 bases). CDR1 and CDR2 from the germline V gene are LGHNA and YNFKEQ. CDR3 length equals 15 residues. V was cut by 4 bases and J by 3 bases, with 12 bases left in between.

The V and J genes are TRBV4-3 and TRBJ1-1; 10 nucleotides line up with TRBD1. The CDR3 loop spans 14 amino acids. In germline, CDR1 is LGHNA, CDR2 YSLEER. The J segment lost 3 bases and the V segment lost 3 bases, leaving 1 base of the junction unmatched. The CDR3 DNA is TGCGCCAGCAGCCAGGACAGGGGGTACACTGAAGCTTTCTTT. As protein: CASSQDRGYTEAFF.

The chain joins TRBV9 to TRBJ2-7; 7 bases fit TRBD1. Germline V gene sequence: CDR1 SGDLS, CDR2 YYNGEE. The CDR3 covers 14 residues. The V and J ends lost 3 bases and 7 bases, in that order; junction bases with no gene match: 10. CDR3 sequence reads: CASSEHRGTGEQYF. The DNA for the CDR3 is TGTGCCAGCAGCGAACACAGGGGCACGGGGGAGCAGTACTTC.

The V and J genes are TRBV11-2 and TRBJ1-3; D is undetermined. Trimming removed 4 bases from V and 3 bases from J, with 19 bases in between. Germline V lookup: CDR1 SGHAT, CDR2 FQNNGV. This CDR3 region has 17 residues. As DNA, the CDR3 is TGTGCCAGCAGCTATGAGGCAAATCAGAACTATGGAAACACCATATATTTT. Residues: CASSYEANQNYGNTIYF.

V and J are TRBV7-9 and TRBJ2-7; TRBD2 agrees at 8 bases. Germline V gives CDR1 SEHNR, CDR2 FQNEAQ (reference sequence). V was pared by 5 bases and J by 3 bases, with 3 bases of the junction left unmatched. The CDR3 contains 13 residues. CDR3 nucleotide sequence: TGTGCCAGCAGCCGAACTAGCGGCTACGAGCAGTACTTC. This translates into CASSRTSGYEQYF.

V and J are TRBV10-2 and TRBJ2-2; unclear D gene. Trimming left V 3 bases short and J 1 base short, with 6 bases between. CDR3 length equals 14 residues. CDR1 WSHSY and CDR2 SAAADI come from the germline V gene. CDR3 bases: TGCGCCAGCAGTGAAACGGGGAACACCGGGGAGCTGTTTTTT. Translated: CASSETGNTGELFF.

The chain is built from TRBV2 and TRBJ1-2; perhaps TRBD1 as D (5 bases). Germline values: CDR1 SNHLY, CDR2 FYNNEI. V dropped 3 bases and J dropped 1 base, with 12 bases sitting between them. The CDR3 has 15 residues. CDR3 amino acids: CASSESPQGNYGYTF. Here the CDR3 DNA reads TGTGCCAGCAGTGAGTCTCCTCAGGGTAACTATGGCTACACCTTC. Using reference TRBV2 and TRBJ1-2 for the parts outside the CDR3, the full variable domain is EPEVTQTPSHQVTQMGQEVILRCVPISNHLYFYWYRQILGQKVEFLVSFYNNEISEKSEIFDDQFSVERPDGSNFTLKIRSTKLEDSAMYFCASSESPQGNYGYTFGSGTRLTVV.

This clone has only one observation. CDR3 coding DNA: TGTGCCAGCAGCCAAGCCCTTCACGAGGCTTTCTTT. It codes for CASSQALHEAFF. The V call is TRBV14, the J call TRBJ1-1; D call uncertain. Germline V gene sequence: CDR1 SGHDN, CDR2 FVKESK. CDR3 size: 12 residues. V shed 1 base and J shed 11 bases, with 11 bases lying between them. Supplemented by reference TRBV14 and TRBJ1-1, the full variable domain reads EAGVTQFPSHSVIEKGQTVTLRCDPISGHDNLYWYRRVMGKEIKFLLHFVKESKQDESGMPNNRFLAERTGGTYSTLKVQPAELEDSGVYFCASSQALHEAFFGQGTRLTVV.

This chain uses TRBV5-8 with TRBJ1-1, with 8 bases matching TRBD1. The V segment lost 2 bases and the J segment 11 bases; nucleotides outside the gene matches: 5. Germline lookup yields CDR1 SGHTS and CDR2 YDEGEE. The CDR3 spans 12 residues. CDR3 sequence reads: CASSFRGQGAFF. The CDR3 DNA is TGTGCCAGCAGCTTCAGGGGGCAAGGGGCTTTCTTT.

As regards this clone: Its ends do not fully match the called genes, so a read error is possible. Within the sample, other DNA sequences also encode this same CDR3. The chain joins TRBV19 to TRBJ1-5, with D unresolved. The CDR3 covers 14 residues. The germline V gene has CDR1 LNHDA and CDR2 SQIVND (reference sequence). The CDR3 sequence: CASSFAYSNQPQHF. The CDR3 DNA follows: TGCGCCAGTAGTTTTGCCTATAGCAATCAGCCCCAGCATTTT.

The gene calls are TRBV7-6 and TRBJ2-7; D is undetermined. Looked up from germline, CDR1 is SGHVS and CDR2 is FNYEAQ. V lost 0 bases and J lost 4, with 7 bases in between. This CDR3 has 13 amino acids. The CDR3 DNA is TGTGCCAGCAGCTTAGCCCGAGGTTACGAGCAGTACTTC. This encodes CASSLARGYEQYF. Looking up the rest from reference TRBV7-6 and TRBJ2-7 gives the full variable domain: GAGVSQSPRYKVTKRGQDVALRCDPISGHVSLYWYRQALGQGPEFLTYFNYEAQQDKSGLPNDRFSAERPEGSISTLTIQRTEQRDSAMYRCASSLARGYEQYFGPGTRLTVT.

The chain links TRBV27 to TRBJ2-1; TRBD2 matches 9 bases. The CDR3 sequence is 11 residues long. Germline lookup yields CDR1 MNHEY and CDR2 SMNVEV (reference sequence). Trimming cost V 11 bases and J 7 bases; bases outside gene matches: 3. This CDR3 is CARREGNEQFF. The CDR3 DNA is TGTGCCCGGCGGGAGGGGAATGAGCAGTTCTTC.

The rearrangement uses TRBV6-4 and TRBJ1-1; TRBD1 matches 10 bases. V dropped 2 bases and J dropped 5; count of bases not matched to a gene: 2. This CDR3 spans 14 amino acids. Germline CDR1 is MRHNA and CDR2 is SNTAGT. The DNA for the CDR3 is TGTGCCAGCAGTGACGGGACAGGGGTTACTGAAGCTTTCTTT. Its protein is CASSDGTGVTEAFF.

The chain couples TRBV7-6 to TRBJ2-5, with D perhaps TRBD2 (5 bases). This CDR3 has 15 residues. In germline, CDR1 is SGHVS, CDR2 FNYEAQ. V gave up 5 bases and J gave up 5 bases, with 18 bases separating them. The CDR3 region has the DNA TGTGCCAGCAGCCCCCCTGGGGAGCCGCTGGAGACCCAGTACTTC. It translates to CASSPPGEPLETQYF. The full variable domain, rest sourced from reference TRBV7-6 and TRBJ2-5, is GAGVSQSPRYKVTKRGQDVALRCDPISGHVSLYWYRQALGQGPEFLTYFNYEAQQDKSGLPNDRFSAERPEGSISTLTIQRTEQRDSAMYRCASSPPGEPLETQYFGPGTRLLVL.

The genes are TRBV5-1 and TRBJ2-5; 7 bases match TRBD1. With 0 bases clipped from V and 2 bases from J, the junction kept 4 bases outside the gene matches. The length of the CDR3 is 15 residues. Per the germline V gene, CDR1 is SGHRS and CDR2 is YFSETQ. The CDR3 sequence: CASSLAGQEQETQYF. The DNA for the CDR3 is TGCGCCAGCAGCTTGGCCGGACAGGAACAAGAGACCCAGTACTTC.